This T cell receptor (beta chain) was recovered during a study of blood T cell repertoires in COVID-19. This clone showed up just once. Assay: immunoSEQ multiplex PCR; the TCRdb copy retains only in-frame clones and omits some. Among nearly 350,000 clones listed, less than 90% were seen once. J lost 3 bases, V lost 0 bases, and 10 bases had no gene match. This CDR3 has 18 amino acids. Germline V gene lookup returns CDR1 LGHDT and CDR2 YNNKEL (reference sequence). The chain couples TRBV3-1 (or the pseudogene TRBV3-2) to TRBJ2-1; TRBD2 agrees at 8 bases. The sequenced material came from PBMCs or T cells enriched from blood (not recorded which). This receptor was identified in a woman in her twenties or thirties who had recovered from COVID-19. The CDR3 spells CASSQDPRVAGFYNEQFF. The DNA for the CDR3 is TGTGCCAGCAGCCAAGATCCTAGGGTAGCGGGGTTCTACAATGAGCAGTTCTTC.